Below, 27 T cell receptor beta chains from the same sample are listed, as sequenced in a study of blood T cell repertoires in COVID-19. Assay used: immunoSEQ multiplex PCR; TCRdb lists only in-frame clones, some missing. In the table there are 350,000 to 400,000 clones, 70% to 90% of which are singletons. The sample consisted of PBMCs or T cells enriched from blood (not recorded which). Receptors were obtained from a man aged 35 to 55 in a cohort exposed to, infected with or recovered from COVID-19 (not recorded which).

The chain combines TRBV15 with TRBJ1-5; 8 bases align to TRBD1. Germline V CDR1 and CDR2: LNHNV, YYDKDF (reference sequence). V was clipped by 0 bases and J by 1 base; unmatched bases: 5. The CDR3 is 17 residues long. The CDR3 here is CATSRDRDRGSNQPQHF. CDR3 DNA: TGTGCCACCAGCAGAGACCGTGACAGGGGCAGCAATCAGCCCCAGCATTTT.

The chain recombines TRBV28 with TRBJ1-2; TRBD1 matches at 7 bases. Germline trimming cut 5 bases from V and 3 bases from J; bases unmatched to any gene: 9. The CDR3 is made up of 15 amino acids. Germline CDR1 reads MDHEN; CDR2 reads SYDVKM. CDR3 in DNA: TGTGCCAGCAGTCCCCAGACAGGGTGGGACTATGGCTACACCTTC. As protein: CASSPQTGWDYGYTF.

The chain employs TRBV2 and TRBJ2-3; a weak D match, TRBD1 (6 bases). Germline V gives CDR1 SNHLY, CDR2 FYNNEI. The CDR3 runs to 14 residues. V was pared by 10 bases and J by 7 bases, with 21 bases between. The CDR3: CATSGTSQANTQYF. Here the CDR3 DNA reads TGTGCCACCTCCGGGACATCACAGGCCAATACGCAGTATTTT. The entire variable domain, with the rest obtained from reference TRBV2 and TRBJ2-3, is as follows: EPEVTQTPSHQVTQMGQEVILRCVPISNHLYFYWYRQILGQKVEFLVSFYNNEISEKSEIFDDQFSVERPDGSNFTLKIRSTKLEDSAMYFCATSGTSQANTQYFGPGTRLTVL.

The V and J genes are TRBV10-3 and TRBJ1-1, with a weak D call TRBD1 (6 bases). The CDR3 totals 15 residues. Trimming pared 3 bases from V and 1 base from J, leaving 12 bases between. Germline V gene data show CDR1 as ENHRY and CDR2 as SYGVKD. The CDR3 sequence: CAISELGAANTEAFF. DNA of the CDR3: TGTGCCATCAGTGAATTGGGGGCTGCGAACACTGAAGCTTTCTTT.

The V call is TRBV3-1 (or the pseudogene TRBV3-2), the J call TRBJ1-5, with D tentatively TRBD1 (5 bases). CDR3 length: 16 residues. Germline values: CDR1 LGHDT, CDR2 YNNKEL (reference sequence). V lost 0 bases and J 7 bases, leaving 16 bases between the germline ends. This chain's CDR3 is CASSQDPTGGRQPQHF. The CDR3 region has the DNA TGTGCCAGCAGCCAAGATCCAACAGGCGGGAGGCAGCCCCAGCATTTT.

CDR3 nucleotides: TGCGCCAGCAGCTTGGCCCAGGGGTATACTGAAGCTTTCTTT. This codes for CASSLAQGYTEAFF. The genes are TRBV5-1 and TRBJ1-1; TRBD1 is a possible D gene (6 bases). V lost 0 bases and J lost 5, with 11 bases in between. The CDR3 is 14 amino acids. Germline CDR1 is SGHRS and CDR2 is YFSETQ.

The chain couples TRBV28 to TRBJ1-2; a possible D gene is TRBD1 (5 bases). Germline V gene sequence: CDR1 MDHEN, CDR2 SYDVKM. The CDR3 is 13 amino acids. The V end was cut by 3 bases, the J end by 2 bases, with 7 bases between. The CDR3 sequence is CASSLKGNYGYTF. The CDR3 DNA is TGTGCCAGCAGTTTGAAGGGGAACTATGGCTACACCTTC.

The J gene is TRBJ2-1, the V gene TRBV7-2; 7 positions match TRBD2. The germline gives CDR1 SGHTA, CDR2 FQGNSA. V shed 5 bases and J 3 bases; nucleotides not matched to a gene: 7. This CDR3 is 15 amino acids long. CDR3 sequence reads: CASSPSSGRYNEQFF. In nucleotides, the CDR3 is TGTGCCAGCAGCCCTTCTAGCGGACGCTACAATGAGCAGTTCTTC.

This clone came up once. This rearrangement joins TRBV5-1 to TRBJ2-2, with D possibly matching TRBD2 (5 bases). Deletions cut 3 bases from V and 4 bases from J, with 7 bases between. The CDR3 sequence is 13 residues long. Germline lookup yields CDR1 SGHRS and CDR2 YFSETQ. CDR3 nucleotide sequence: TGCGCCAGCAGCTGGAGCGGCACCGGGGAGCTGTTTTTT. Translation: CASSWSGTGELFF.

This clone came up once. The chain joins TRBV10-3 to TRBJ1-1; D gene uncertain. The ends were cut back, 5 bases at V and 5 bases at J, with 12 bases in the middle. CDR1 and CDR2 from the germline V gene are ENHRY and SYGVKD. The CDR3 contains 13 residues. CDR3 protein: CAISSERETEAFF. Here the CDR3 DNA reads TGTGCCATCAGTAGTGAAAGGGAGACTGAAGCTTTCTTT.

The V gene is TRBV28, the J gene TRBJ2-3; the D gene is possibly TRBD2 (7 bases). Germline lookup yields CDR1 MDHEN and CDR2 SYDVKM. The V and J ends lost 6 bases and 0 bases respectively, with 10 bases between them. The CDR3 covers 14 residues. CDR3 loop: CASRRGGSTDTQYF. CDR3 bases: TGTGCCAGCAGGAGGGGGGGGAGCACAGATACGCAGTATTTT.

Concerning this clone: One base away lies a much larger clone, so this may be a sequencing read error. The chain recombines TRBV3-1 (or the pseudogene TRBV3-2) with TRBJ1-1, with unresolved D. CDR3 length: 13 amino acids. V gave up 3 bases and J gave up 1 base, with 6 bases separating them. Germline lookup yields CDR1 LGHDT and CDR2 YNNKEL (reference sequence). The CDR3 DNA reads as TGTGCCAGCAGCCACGGGAGGAACACTGAAGCTTTCTTT. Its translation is CASSHGRNTEAFF.

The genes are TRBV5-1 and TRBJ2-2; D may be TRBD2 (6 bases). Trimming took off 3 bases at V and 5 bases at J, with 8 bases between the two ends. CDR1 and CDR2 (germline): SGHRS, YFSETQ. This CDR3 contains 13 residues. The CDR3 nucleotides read TGCGCCAGCAGCTATGGGACTACCGGGGAGCTGTTTTTT. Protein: CASSYGTTGELFF.

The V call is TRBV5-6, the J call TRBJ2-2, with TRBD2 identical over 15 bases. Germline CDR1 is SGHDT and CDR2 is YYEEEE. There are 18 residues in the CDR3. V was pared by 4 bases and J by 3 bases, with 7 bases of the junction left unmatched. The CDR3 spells CASSTPGLAGGDTGELFF. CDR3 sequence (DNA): TGTGCCAGCAGCACCCCGGGACTAGCGGGAGGAGACACCGGGGAGCTGTTTTTT.

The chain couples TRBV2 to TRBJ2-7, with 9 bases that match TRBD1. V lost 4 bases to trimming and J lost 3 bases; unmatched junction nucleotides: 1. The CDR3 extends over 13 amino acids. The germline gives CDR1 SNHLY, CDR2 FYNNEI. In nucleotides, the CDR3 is TGTGCCAGCAGTGGGGGACAGGGCTACGAGCAGTACTTC. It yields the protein CASSGGQGYEQYF.

The CDR3 region has the DNA TGTGCCAGCAGCTTAGAGACTATTAACACTGAAGCTTTCTTT. Its translation: CASSLETINTEAFF. The gene calls are TRBV11-2 and TRBJ1-1; D unclear. CDR1 and CDR2 (germline): SGHAT, FQNNGV. V lost 0 bases, J lost 2 bases, and 7 bases lay in between. This CDR3 has 14 amino acids.

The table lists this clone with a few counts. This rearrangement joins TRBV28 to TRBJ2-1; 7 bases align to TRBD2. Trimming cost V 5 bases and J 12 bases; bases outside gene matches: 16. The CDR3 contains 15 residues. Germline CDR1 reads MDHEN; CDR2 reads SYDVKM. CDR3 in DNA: TGTGCCAGCAGTCTCGTAAGCGGGAACGGCCCCGGGCAGTTCTTC. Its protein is CASSLVSGNGPGQFF.

Here the CDR3 reads CASSPQLVKAYEQYF. DNA of the CDR3: TGTGCCAGCTCACCGCAACTAGTCAAGGCCTACGAGCAGTACTTC. The chain is built from TRBV18 and TRBJ2-7; weak D call: TRBD2 (5 bases). The V end lost 3 bases, the J end lost 2 bases, and 14 bases lay between the germline ends. This CDR3 spans 15 amino acids. Germline values: CDR1 KGHSH, CDR2 LQKENI.

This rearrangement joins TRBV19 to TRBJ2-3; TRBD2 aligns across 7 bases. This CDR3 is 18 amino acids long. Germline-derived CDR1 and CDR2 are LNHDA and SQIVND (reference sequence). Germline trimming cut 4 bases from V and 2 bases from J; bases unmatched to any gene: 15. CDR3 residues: CASSKKPVAGPFTDTQYF. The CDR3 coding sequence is TGTGCCAGTAGTAAAAAGCCCGTAGCGGGCCCATTCACAGATACGCAGTATTTT.

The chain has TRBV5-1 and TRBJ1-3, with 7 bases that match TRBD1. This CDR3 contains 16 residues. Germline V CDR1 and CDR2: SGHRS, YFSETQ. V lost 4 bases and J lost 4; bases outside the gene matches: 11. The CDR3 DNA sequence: TGCGCCAGCAGCCTGCAACCAAGACAGGGAGGAAACACCATATATTTT. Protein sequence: CASSLQPRQGGNTIYF.

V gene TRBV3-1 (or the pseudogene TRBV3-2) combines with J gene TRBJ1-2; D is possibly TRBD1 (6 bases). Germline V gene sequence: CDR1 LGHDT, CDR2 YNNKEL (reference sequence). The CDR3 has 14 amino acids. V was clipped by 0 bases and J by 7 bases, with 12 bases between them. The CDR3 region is CASSQDAGAGGYTF. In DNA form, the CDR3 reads TGTGCCAGCAGCCAAGATGCGGGGGCCGGTGGCTACACCTTC.

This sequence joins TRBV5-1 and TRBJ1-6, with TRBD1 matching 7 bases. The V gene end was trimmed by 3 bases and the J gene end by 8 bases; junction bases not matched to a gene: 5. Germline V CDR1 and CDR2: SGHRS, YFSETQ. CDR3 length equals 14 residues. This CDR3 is CASSWGQSDSPLHF. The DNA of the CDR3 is TGCGCCAGCAGCTGGGGACAGTCCGATTCACCCCTCCACTTT.

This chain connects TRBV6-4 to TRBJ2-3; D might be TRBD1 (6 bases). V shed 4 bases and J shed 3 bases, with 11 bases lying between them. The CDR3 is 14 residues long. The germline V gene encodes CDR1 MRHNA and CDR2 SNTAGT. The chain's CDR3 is CASSVEGTTDTQYF. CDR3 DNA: TGTGCCAGCAGTGTCGAGGGGACAACAGATACGCAGTATTTT.

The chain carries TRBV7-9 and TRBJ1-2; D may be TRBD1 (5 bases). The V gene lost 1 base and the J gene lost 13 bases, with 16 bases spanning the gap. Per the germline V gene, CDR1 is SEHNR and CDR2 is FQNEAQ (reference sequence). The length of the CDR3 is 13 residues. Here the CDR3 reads CASSLGSWAGCTF. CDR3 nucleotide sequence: TGTGCCAGCAGCTTAGGATCTTGGGCAGGGTGCACCTTC.

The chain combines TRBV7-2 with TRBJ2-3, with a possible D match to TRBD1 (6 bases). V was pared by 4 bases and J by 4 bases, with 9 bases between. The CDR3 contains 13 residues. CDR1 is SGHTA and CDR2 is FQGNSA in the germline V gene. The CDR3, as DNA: TGTGCCAGCAGCTCAGGGGTCCCAGATACGCAGTATTTT. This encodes CASSSGVPDTQYF.

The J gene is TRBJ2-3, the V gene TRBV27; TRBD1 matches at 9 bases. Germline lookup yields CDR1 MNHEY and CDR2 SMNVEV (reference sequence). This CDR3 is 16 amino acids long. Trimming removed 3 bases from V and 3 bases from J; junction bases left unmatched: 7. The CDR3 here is CASSFSTGTGTDTQYF. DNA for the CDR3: TGTGCCAGCAGTTTTAGTACCGGGACAGGGACAGATACGCAGTATTTT.

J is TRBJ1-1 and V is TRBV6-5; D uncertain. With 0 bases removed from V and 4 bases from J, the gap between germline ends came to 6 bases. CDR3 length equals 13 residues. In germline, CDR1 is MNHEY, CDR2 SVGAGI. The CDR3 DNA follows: TGTGCCAGCAGTTACTCACTCCTCACTGAAGCTTTCTTT. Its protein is CASSYSLLTEAFF.